These 5 T cell receptor beta chains originate from one sample sequenced in a study of cytomegalovirus exposure and HLA in healthy donors. The PCR made use of 60 Vbeta and 13 Jbeta primers. Repertoires were generated with immunoSEQ multiplex PCR, while TCRdb's copy carries only in-frame clones and drops some. The data show roughly 150,000 clones, about 80% seen once. The sequenced material came from PBMCs. All receptors come from a man between 40 and 49 years old in good health and CMV-seropositive.

The genes are TRBV11-2 and TRBJ2-1; 9 bases fit TRBD2. V was clipped by 3 bases and J by 6 bases; unmatched bases: 9. The CDR3 is made up of 16 amino acids. CDR1 and CDR2 from the germline V gene are SGHAT and FQNNGV. Here the CDR3 reads CASSFWELAGSNEQFF. The CDR3 DNA reads as TGTGCCAGCAGCTTCTGGGAACTAGCGGGCTCCAATGAGCAGTTCTTC.

The rearrangement uses TRBV5-1 and TRBJ2-7, with TRBD1 identical over 7 bases. Germline-derived CDR1 and CDR2 are SGHRS and YFSETQ. CDR3 length: 13 amino acids. The V segment lost 4 bases and the J segment 3 bases; nucleotides outside the gene matches: 4. The CDR3 bases are TGCGCCAGCAGCCAAGGGACAGACTACGAGCAGTACTTC. It specifies CASSQGTDYEQYF. The whole variable domain, filled in from reference TRBV5-1 and TRBJ2-7, reads KAGVTQTPRYLIKTRGQQVTLSCSPISGHRSVSWYQQTPGQGLQFLFEYFSETQRNKGNFPGRFSGRQFSNSRSEMNVSTLELGDSALYLCASSQGTDYEQYFGPGTRLTVT.

The V and J genes are TRBV16 and TRBJ2-5; D is unclear. V lost 2 bases, J lost 4 bases, and 23 bases lay in between. Germline CDR1 KGHSY, CDR2 FQNENV. CDR3 size: 18 residues. The CDR3 spells CASSQNLAPRATSETQYF. The CDR3 DNA follows: TGTGCCAGCAGCCAAAACCTCGCCCCCCGAGCGACCTCAGAGACCCAGTACTTC.

The gene calls are TRBV18 and TRBJ2-5; tentatively, D is TRBD2 (5 bases). V was clipped by 0 bases and J by 5 bases, with 10 bases between them. Germline CDR1 is KGHSH and CDR2 is LQKENI. CDR3 length equals 14 residues. CDR3 sequence (DNA): TGTGCCAGCTCACCACCGAAGGGAGTTGAGACCCAGTACTTC. Translation gives CASSPPKGVETQYF.

V gene TRBV19 combines with J gene TRBJ2-4, with D perhaps matching TRBD2 (7 bases). Trimming left V 8 bases short and J 3 bases short, with 14 bases between. The CDR3 is 14 amino acids. Germline CDR1 and CDR2: LNHDA and SQIVND (reference sequence). CDR3 protein: CASAGGLGKNIQYF. DNA for the CDR3: TGTGCCAGTGCCGGGGGGCTTGGCAAAAACATTCAGTACTTC.